Given below is one TCR beta chain in context. The antigen remains undetermined. This specimen belongs to a study of shared clonotypes between healthy human individuals. Findings and limits, study-wide: The low donor count limited represented genetic and exposure-history diversity. Sharing across four donors was highest in naive CD4 (around 5%) and lowest in memory CD8 (0.4%). Clonotypes not shared had lower generation probabilities than those common to all four donors. Relative to memory subsets, naive subsets generally showed larger estimated richness.

Using immunoSEQ multiplex PCR, the repertoire was profiled, and TCRdb retains in-frame clones only, with some absent. The table has 2 million to 3 million clones, roughly 92% seen once. This CDR3 comprises 13 residues. J gave up 1 base and V 5 bases, and 1 base lay outside the gene matches. CDR1 is LGHNT, CDR2 FRNRAP, per germline. Sequencing input: naive CD4+ T cells sorted from blood. Sample subset: CD45RA+ positively selected. The sequence was collected from a man between 18 and 35 years old in good health. The genes are TRBV12-5 and TRBJ1-2; TRBD1 aligns across 7 bases. CDR3: CASGRQGNYGYTF. The CDR3 coding sequence is TGTGCTAGTGGTCGACAGGGTAACTATGGCTACACCTTC.